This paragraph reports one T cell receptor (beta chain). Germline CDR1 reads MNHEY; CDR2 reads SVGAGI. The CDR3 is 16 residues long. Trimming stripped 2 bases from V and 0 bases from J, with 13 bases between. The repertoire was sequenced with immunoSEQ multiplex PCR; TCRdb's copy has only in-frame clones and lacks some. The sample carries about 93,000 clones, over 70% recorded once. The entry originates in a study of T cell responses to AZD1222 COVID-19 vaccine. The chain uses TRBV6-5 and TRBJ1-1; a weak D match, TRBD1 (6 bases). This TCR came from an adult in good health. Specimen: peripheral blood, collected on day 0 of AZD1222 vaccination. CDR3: CASSYVQGLMNTEAFF. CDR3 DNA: TGTGCCAGCAGTTACGTCCAGGGGCTAATGAACACTGAAGCTTTCTTT.